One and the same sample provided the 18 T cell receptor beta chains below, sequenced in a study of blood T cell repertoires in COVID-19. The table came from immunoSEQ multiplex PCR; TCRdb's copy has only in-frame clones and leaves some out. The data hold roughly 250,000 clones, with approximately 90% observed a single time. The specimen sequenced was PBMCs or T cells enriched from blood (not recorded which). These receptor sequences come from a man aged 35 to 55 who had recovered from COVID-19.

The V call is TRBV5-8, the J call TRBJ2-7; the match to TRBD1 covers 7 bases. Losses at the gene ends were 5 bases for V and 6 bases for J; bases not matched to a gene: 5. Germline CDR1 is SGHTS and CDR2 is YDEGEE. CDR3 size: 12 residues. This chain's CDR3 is CASRRPGGEQYF. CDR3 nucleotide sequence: TGTGCCAGCAGAAGACCAGGGGGCGAGCAGTACTTC. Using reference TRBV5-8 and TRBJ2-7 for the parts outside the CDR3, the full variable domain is EAGVTQSPTHLIKTRGQQATLRCSPISGHTSVYWYQQALGLGLQFLLWYDEGEERNRGNFPPRFSGRQFPNYSSELNVNALELEDSALYLCASRRPGGEQYFGPGTRLTVT.

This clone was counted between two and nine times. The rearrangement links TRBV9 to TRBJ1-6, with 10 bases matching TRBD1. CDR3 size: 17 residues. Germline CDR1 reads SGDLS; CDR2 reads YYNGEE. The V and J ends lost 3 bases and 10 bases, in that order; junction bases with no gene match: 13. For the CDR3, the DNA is TGTGCCAGCAGCGCCGAACCACCGGGACAGGGGTCATCACCCCTCCACTTT. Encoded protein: CASSAEPPGQGSSPLHF.

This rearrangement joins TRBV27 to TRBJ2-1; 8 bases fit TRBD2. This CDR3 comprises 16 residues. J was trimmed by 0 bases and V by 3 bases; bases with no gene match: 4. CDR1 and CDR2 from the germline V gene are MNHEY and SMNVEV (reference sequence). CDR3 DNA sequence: TGTGCCAGCAGTTTTAGCGGGATACGCTCCTACAATGAGCAGTTCTTC. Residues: CASSFSGIRSYNEQFF.

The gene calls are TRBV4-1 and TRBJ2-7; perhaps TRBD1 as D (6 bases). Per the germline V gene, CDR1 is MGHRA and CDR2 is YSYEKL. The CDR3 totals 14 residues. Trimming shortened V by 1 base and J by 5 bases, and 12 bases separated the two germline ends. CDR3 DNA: TGCGCCAGCAGCCAAGTCGAGGGGGTAAACGAGCAGTACTTC. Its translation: CASSQVEGVNEQYF.

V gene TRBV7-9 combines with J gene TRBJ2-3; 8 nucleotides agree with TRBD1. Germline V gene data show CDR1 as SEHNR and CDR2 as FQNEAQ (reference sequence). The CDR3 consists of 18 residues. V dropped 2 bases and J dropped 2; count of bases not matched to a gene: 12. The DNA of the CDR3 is TGTGCCAGCAGCTTACGAGCTGGACGGGACAGGTCCACAGATACGCAGTATTTT. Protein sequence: CASSLRAGRDRSTDTQYF.

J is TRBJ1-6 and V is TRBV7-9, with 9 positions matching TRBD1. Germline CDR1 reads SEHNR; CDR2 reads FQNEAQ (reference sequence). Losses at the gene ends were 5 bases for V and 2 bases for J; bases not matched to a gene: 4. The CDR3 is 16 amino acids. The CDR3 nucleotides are TGTGCCAGCAGCCGACGGACAGGGGCCTATAATTCACCCCTCCACTTT. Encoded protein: CASSRRTGAYNSPLHF.

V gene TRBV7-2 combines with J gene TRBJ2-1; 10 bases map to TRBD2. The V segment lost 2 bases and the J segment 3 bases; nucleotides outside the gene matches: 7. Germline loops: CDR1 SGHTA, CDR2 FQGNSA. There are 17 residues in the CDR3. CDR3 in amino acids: CASSLSPSGSGYNEQFF. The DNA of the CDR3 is TGTGCCAGCAGCTTATCTCCTAGCGGGAGTGGCTACAATGAGCAGTTCTTC.

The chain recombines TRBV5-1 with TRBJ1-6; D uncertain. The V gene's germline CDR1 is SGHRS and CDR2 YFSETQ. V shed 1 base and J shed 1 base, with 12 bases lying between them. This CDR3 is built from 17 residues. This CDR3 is CASSLKFEFSYNSPLHF. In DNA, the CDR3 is TGCGCCAGCAGCTTGAAATTTGAGTTTTCCTATAATTCACCCCTCCACTTT.

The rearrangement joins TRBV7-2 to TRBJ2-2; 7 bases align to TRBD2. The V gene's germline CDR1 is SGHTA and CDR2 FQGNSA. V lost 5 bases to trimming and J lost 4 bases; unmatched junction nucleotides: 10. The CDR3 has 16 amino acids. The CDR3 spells CASSNRLAVSTGELFF. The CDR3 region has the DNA TGTGCCAGCAGCAATAGACTAGCAGTGTCCACCGGGGAGCTGTTTTTT.

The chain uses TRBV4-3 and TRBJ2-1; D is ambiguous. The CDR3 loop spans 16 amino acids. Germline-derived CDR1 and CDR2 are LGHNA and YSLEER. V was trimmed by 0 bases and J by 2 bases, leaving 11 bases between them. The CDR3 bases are TGCGCCAGCAGCCAAGATAGGATAGCTGCCTACAATGAGCAGTTCTTC. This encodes CASSQDRIAAYNEQFF.

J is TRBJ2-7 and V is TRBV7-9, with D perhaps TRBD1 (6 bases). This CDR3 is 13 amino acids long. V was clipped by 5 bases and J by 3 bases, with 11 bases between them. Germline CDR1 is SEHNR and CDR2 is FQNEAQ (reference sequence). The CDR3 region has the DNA TGTGCCAGCAGCATTACAGGGAACTACGAGCAGTACTTC. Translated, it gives CASSITGNYEQYF.

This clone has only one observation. CDR3 amino acids: CASRDRERISGNTIYF. The CDR3 DNA follows: TGTGCCAGCCGAGACAGGGAGCGAATTTCTGGAAACACCATATATTTT. The chain employs TRBV2 and TRBJ1-3; 7 nucleotides line up with TRBD1. The CDR3 spans 16 residues. Germline V lookup: CDR1 SNHLY, CDR2 FYNNEI. With V trimmed by 8 bases and J by 1 base, 11 bases remained unmatched. The whole variable domain, filled in from reference TRBV2 and TRBJ1-3, reads EPEVTQTPSHQVTQMGQEVILRCVPISNHLYFYWYRQILGQKVEFLVSFYNNEISEKSEIFDDQFSVERPDGSNFTLKIRSTKLEDSAMYFCASRDRERISGNTIYFGEGSWLTVV.

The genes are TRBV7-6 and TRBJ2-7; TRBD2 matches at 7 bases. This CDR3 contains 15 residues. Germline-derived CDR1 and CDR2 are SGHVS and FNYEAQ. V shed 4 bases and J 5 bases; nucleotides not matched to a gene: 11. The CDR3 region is CASSSQAGVAHEQYF. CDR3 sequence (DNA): TGTGCCAGCAGCTCCCAGGCGGGGGTGGCCCACGAGCAGTACTTC.

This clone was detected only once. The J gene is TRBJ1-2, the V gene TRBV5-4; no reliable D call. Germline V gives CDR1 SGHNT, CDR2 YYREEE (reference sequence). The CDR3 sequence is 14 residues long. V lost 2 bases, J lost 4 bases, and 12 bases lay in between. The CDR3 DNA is TGTGCCAGCAGCTTAGCTGGGCAGCTCTATGGCTACACCTTC. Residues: CASSLAGQLYGYTF. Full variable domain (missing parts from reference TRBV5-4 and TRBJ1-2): ETGVTQSPTHLIKTRGQQVTLRCSSQSGHNTVSWYQQALGQGPQFIFQYYREEENGRGNFPPRFSGLQFPNYSSELNVNALELDDSALYLCASSLAGQLYGYTFGSGTRLTVV.

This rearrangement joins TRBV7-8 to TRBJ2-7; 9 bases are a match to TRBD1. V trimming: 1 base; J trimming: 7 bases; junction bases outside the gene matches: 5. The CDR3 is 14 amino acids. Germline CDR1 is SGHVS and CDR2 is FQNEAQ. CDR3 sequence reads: CASSLGDRAREQYF. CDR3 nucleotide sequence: TGTGCCAGCAGCTTAGGGGACAGGGCGAGGGAGCAGTACTTC.

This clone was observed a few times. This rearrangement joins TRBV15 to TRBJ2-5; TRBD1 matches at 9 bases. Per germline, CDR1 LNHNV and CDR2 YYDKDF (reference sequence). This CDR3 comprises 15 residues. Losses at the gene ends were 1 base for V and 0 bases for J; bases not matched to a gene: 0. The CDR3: CATSRGQGDQETQYF. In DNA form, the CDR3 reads TGTGCCACCAGCAGAGGACAGGGGGACCAAGAGACCCAGTACTTC.

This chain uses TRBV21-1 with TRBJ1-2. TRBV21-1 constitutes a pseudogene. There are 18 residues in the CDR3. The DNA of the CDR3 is TGTGCCAGCAGCAAAGATGTCCGGAGCAACCGGATTAACTATGGCTACACCTTC. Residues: CASSKDVRSNRINYGYTF.

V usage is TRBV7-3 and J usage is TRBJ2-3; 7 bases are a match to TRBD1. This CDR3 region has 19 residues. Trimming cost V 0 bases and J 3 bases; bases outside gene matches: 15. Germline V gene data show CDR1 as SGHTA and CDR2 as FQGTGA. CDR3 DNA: TGTGCCAGCAGCTTAACCTCAGGGGGAGTGCGTAAAAGAACAGATACGCAGTATTTT. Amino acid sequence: CASSLTSGGVRKRTDTQYF.